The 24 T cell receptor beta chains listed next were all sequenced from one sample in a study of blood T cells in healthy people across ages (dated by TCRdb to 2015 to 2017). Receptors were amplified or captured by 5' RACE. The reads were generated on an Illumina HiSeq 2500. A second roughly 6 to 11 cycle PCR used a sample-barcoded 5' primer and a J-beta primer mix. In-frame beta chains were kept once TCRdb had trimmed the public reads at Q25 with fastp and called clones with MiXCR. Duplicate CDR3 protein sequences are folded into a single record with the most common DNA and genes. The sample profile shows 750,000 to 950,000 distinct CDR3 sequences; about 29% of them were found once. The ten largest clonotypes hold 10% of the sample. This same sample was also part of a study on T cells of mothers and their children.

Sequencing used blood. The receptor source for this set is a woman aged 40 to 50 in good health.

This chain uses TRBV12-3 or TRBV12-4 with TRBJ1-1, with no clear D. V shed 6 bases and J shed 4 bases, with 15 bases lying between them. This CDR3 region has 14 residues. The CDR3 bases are TGTGCCAGCAGCCATTCTACGGAGCGCACTGAAGCTTTCTTT. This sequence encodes CASSHSTERTEAFF.

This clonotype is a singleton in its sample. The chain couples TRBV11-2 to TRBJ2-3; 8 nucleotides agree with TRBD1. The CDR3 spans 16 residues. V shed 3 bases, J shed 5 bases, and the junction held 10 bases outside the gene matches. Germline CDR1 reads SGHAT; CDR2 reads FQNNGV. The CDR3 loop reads CASSFGRGRGIDTQYF. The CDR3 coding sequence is TGTGCCAGCAGCTTTGGCAGGGGGCGCGGAATAGATACGCAGTATTTT.

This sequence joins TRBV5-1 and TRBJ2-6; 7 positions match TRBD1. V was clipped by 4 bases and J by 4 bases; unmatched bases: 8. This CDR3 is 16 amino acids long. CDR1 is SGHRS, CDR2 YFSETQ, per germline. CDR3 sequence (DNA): TGCGCCAGCAGCCACCGGACAGGACCCGGGGCCAACGTCCTGACTTTC. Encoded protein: CASSHRTGPGANVLTF.

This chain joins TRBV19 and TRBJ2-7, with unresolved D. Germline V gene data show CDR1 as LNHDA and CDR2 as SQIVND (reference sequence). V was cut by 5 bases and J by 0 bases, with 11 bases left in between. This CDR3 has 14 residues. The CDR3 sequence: CASSSGFLSYEQYF. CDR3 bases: TGTGCCAGTAGTTCTGGATTTCTCTCCTACGAGCAGTACTTC.

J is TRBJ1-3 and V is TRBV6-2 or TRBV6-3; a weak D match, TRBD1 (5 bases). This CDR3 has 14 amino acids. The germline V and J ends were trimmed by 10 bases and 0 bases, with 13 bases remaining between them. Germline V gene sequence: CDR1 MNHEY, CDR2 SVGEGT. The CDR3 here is CATRRGGSGNTIYF. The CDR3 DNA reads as TGTGCCACCCGACGGGGGGGCTCTGGAAACACCATATATTTT.

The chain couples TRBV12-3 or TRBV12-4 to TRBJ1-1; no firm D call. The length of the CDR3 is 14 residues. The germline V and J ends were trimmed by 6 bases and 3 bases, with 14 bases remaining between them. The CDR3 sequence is CASSRPPTYTEAFF. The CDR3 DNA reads TGTGCCAGCAGCAGACCCCCGACCTACACTGAAGCTTTCTTT.

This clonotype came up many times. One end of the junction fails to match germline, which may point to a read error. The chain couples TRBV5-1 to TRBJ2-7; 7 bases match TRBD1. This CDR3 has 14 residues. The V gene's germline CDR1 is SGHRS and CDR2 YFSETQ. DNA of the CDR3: TGCGCCAGCAGCTTAACGACAGGGTCCTCCGAGCAGTACTTC. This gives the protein CASSLTTGSSEQYF.

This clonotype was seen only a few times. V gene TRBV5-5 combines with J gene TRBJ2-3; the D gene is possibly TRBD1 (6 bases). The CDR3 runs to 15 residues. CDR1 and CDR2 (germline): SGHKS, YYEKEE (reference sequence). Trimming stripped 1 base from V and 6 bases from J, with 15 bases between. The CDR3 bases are TGTGCCAGCAGCTTGTATCAGGGGATGGTTGATACGCAGTATTTT. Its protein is CASSLYQGMVDTQYF.

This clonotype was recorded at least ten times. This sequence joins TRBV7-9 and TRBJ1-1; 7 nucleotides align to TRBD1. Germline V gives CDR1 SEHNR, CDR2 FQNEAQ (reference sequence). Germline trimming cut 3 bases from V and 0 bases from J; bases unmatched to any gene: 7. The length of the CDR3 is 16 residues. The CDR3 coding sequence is TGTGCCAGCAGCTTGGGCTCAGGGGGGCTGAACACTGAAGCTTTCTTT. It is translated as CASSLGSGGLNTEAFF.

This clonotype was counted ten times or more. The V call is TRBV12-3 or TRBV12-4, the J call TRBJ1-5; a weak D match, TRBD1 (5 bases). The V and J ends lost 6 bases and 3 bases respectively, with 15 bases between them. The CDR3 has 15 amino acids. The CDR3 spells CASRVGGLNNQPQHF. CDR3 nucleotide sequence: TGTGCCAGCAGGGTGGGGGGTCTCAACAATCAGCCCCAGCATTTT.

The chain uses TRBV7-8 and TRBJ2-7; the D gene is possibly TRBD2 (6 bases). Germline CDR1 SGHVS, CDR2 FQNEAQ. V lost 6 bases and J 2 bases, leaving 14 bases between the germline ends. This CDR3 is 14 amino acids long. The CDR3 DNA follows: TGTGCCAGCAGAGGGACTCCGCCACCCTACGAGCAGTACTTC. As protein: CASRGTPPPYEQYF. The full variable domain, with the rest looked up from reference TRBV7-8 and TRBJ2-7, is GAGVSQSPRYKVAKRGQDVALRCDPISGHVSLFWYQQALGQGPEFLTYFQNEAQLDKSGLPSDRFFAERPEGSVSTLKIQRTQQEDSAVYLCASRGTPPPYEQYFGPGTRLTVT.

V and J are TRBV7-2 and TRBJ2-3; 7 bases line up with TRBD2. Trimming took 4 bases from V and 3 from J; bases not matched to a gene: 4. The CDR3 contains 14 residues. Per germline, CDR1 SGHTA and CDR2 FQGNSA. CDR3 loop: CASSSDGGTDTQYF. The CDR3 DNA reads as TGTGCCAGCAGCTCAGACGGGGGGACAGATACGCAGTATTTT.

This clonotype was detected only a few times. The DNA of the CDR3 is TGTGCCAGCAGTGTGAGGACAGGGGCCCAAGAGACCCAGTACTTC. Its protein is CASSVRTGAQETQYF. The rearrangement uses TRBV5-6 and TRBJ2-5, with 9 bases lining up with TRBD1. CDR1 and CDR2 from the germline V gene are SGHDT and YYEEEE. The junction had 6 bases not matched to a gene; V was cut back by 5 bases and J by 1 base. CDR3 length equals 15 residues.

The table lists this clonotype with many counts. The CDR3 sequence is CSATHSGTYEQYF. CDR3 DNA sequence: TGCAGTGCTACCCATAGCGGGACCTACGAGCAGTACTTC. The rearrangement joins TRBV20-1 to TRBJ2-7; the match to TRBD2 covers 8 bases. In germline, CDR1 is DFQATT, CDR2 SNEGSKA (reference sequence). The ends lost 4 bases at V and 2 bases at J; junction bases unmatched: 4. The CDR3 extends over 13 amino acids.

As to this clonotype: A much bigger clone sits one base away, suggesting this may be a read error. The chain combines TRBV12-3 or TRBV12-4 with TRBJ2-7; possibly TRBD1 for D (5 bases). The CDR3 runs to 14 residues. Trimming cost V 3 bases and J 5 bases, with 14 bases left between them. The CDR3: CASSLSGASDEQYF. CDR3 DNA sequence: TGTGCCAGCAGTTTGAGTGGGGCCAGCGACGAGCAGTACTTC.

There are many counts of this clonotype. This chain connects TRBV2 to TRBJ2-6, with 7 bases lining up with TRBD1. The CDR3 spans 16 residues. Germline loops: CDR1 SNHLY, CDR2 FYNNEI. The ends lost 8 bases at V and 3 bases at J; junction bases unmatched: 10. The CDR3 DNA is TGTGCCAGCCTCTTGACAGGGATCGTTGGGGCCAACGTCCTGACTTTC. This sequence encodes CASLLTGIVGANVLTF.

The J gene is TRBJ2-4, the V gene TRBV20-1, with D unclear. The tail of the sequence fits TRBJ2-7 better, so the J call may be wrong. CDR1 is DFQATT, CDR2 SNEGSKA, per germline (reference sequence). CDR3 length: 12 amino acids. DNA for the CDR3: TGCAGTGCTCCCGGTGGGACCTACGAGCAGTACTTC. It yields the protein CSAPGGTYEQYF.

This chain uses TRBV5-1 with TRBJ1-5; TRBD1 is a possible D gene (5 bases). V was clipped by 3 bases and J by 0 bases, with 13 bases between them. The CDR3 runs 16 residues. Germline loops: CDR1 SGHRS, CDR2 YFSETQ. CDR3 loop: CASSWHHRNSNQPQHF. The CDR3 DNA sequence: TGCGCCAGCAGCTGGCACCACAGGAATAGCAATCAGCCCCAGCATTTT.

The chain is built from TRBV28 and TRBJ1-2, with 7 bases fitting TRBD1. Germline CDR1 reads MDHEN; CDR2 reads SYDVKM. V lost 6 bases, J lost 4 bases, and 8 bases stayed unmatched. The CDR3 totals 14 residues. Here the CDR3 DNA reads TGTGCCAGCAGCGACAGACAGGGTATCTATGGCTACACCTTC. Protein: CASSDRQGIYGYTF.

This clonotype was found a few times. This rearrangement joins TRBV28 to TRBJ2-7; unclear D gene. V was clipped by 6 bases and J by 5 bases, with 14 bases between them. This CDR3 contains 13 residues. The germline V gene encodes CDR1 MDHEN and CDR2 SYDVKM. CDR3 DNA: TGTGCCAGCAGCCCATTAGGATACAACGAGCAGTACTTC. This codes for CASSPLGYNEQYF. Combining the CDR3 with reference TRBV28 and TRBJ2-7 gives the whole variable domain DVKVTQSSRYLVKRTGEKVFLECVQDMDHENMFWYRQDPGLGLRLIYFSYDVKMKEKGDIPEGYSVSREKKERFSLILESASTNQTSMYLCASSPLGYNEQYFGPGTRLTVT.

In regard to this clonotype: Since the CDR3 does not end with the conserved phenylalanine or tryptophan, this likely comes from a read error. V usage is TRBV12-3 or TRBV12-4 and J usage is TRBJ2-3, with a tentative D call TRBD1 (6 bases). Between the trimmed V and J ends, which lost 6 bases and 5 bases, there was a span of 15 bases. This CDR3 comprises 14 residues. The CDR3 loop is CASSSWGQGDTQYS. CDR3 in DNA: TGTGCCAGCAGCTCCTGGGGGCAAGGAGATACGCAGTATTCC.

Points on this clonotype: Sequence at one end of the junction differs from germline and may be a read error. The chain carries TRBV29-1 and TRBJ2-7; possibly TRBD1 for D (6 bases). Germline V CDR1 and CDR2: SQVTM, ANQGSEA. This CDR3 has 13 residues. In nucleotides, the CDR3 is TGCAGCGTGGAAGGCAGGGGACACTACGAGCAGTACTTC. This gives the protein CSVEGRGHYEQYF.

The CDR3 protein is CASSREGGYSVSDEAFF. The DNA for the CDR3 is TGCGCCAGCAGCCGGGAGGGAGGGTACTCCGTTTCGGATGAAGCTTTCTTT. The chain joins TRBV5-1 to TRBJ1-1; D is unclear. The germline CDR1 and CDR2 sequences are SGHRS and YFSETQ. Between the trimmed V and J ends, which lost 4 bases and 7 bases, there was a span of 26 bases. This CDR3 spans 17 amino acids.

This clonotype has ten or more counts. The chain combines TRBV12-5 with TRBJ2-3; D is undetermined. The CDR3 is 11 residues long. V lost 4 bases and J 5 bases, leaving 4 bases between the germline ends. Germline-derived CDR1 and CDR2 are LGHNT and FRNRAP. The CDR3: CASGSRDTQYF. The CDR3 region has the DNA TGTGCTAGTGGTTCGAGAGATACGCAGTATTTT.